The sequence of this T cell receptor (beta chain) was determined in a study of T cells after yellow fever vaccination. General study results and limits: Booster sampling recovered most clones from primary vaccination (96% CD4, just over 85% CD8).

This clonotype was seen more than once but under ten times. Antigen unknown. In germline, CDR1 is LGHDT, CDR2 YNNKEL (reference sequence). CDR3 size: 19 residues. V dropped 4 bases and J dropped 3 bases, with 24 bases sitting between them. UMIs and a universal primer site were added when TCR cDNA was made by 5'RACE template switching. TCRdb recomputed calls from the 5' RACE reads with MiXCR, one row per CDR3 protein. The table lists a few hundred thousand distinct CDR3 sequences, 3.2% of them singletons, with 3.2% in the top ten. The sequence derives from a man between 18 and 35 years old who received the YFV17D yellow fever vaccine. The chain uses TRBV3-1 and TRBJ2-2; possible D gene TRBD2, 7 bases. The material was CD4+ T cells sorted from PBMCs, obtained 10 days after the yellow fever booster vaccination. CDR3 sequence reads: CASSPQGPGTTGHTGELFF. The CDR3 DNA is TGTGCCAGCAGCCCCCAGGGACCCGGGACTACAGGGCACACCGGGGAGCTGTTTTTT.